This T cell receptor beta chain came from a study of T cells in Graves' hyperthyroidism and ophthalmopathy. Overall study findings and caveats: Ophthalmopathy was separated from stable hyperthyroidism by a 13 V-J model. Blood also contained most expanded thyroid clonotypes above 0.001.

After removal of 0 bases from V and 6 bases from J, the junction contained 2 bases not matched to a gene. Germline V gives CDR1 SGDLS, CDR2 YYNGEE. The CDR3 runs to 13 residues. TCR beta CDR3 regions were amplified from RNA transcripts. The study used the HTBI primer set for a first-round RT-PCR of the TCR CDR3. MiXCR, run by TCRdb on the multiplex PCR reads, gives a single entry per CDR3 protein. There are about 380,000 distinct CDR3 sequences in the sample; approximately 17% occur only once, and about 38% lies in the top ten. With respect to this clonotype: Its antigen remains unknown.

Sequenced sample: blood. This chain links TRBV9 with TRBJ1-1; 7 bases map to TRBD1. The origin of this receptor is a man aged 18 to 29 with Graves' ophthalmopathy. DNA of the CDR3: TGTGCCAGCAGCGTAGGACAGGGCCCTGAAGCTTTCTTT. Translated: CASSVGQGPEAFF.